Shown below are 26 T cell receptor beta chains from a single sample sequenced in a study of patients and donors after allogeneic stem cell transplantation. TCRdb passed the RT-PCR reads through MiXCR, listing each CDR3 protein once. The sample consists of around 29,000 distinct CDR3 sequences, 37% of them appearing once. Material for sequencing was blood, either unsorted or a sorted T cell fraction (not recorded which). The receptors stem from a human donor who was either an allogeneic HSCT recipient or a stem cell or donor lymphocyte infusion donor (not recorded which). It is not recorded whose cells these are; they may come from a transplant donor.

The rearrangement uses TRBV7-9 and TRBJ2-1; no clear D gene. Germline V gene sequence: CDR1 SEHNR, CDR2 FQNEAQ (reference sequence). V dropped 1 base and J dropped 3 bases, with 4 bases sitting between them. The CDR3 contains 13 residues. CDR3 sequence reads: CASSLGDYNEQFF. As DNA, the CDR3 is TGTGCCAGCAGCTTAGGGGACTACAATGAGCAGTTCTTC.

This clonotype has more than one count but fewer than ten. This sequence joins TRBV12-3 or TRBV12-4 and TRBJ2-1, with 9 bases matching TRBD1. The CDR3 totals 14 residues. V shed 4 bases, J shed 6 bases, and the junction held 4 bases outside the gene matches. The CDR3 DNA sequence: TGTGCCAGCAGTTGGGACAGGGCTGGCAATGAGCAGTTCTTC. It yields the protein CASSWDRAGNEQFF.

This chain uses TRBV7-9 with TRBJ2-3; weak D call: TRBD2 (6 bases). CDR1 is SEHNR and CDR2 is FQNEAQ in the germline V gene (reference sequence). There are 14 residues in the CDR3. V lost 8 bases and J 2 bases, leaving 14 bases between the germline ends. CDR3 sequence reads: CASHQGLYTDTQYF. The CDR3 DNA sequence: TGTGCCAGCCATCAGGGACTCTACACAGATACGCAGTATTTT.

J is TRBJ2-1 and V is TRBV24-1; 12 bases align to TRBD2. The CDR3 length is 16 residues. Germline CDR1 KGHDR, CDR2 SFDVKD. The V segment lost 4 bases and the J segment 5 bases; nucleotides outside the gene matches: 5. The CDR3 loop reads CATSETSGGQHNEQFF. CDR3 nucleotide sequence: TGTGCCACCAGTGAAACTAGCGGGGGGCAACACAATGAGCAGTTCTTC.

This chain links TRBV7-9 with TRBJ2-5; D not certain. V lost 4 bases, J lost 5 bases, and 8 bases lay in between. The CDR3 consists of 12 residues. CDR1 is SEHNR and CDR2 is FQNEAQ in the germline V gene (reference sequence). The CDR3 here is CASSSNVETQYF. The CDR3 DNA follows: TGTGCCAGCAGCTCGAATGTTGAGACCCAGTACTTC.

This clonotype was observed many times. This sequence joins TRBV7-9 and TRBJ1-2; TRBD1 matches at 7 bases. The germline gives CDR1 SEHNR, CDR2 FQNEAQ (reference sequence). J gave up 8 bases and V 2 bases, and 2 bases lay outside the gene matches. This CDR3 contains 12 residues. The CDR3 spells CASSLRTGGYTF. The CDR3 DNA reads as TGTGCCAGCAGCTTAAGGACAGGAGGCTACACCTTC.

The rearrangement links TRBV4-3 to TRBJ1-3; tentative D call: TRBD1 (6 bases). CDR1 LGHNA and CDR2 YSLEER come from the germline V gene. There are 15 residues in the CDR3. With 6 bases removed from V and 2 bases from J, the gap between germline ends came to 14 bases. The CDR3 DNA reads TGCGCCAGCAGTCTGGACAGCGGGCCTGGAAACACCATATATTTT. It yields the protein CASSLDSGPGNTIYF.

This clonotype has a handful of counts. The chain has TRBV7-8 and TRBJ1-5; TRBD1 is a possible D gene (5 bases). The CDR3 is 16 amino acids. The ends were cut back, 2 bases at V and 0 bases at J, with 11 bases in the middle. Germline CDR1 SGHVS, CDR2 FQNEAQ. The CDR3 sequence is CASSLLGGLSNQPQHF. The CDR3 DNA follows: TGTGCCAGCAGCTTATTGGGGGGACTTAGCAATCAGCCCCAGCATTTT.

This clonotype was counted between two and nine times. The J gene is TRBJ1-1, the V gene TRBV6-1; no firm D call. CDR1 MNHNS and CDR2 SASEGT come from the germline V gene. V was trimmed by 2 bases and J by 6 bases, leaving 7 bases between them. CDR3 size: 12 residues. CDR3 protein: CASSEHVPEAFF. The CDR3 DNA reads TGTGCCAGCAGTGAACACGTTCCTGAAGCTTTCTTT.

This CDR3 reads CASSLFGTGNEKLFF. CDR3 in DNA: TGCGCCAGCAGCTTATTTGGGACAGGGAATGAAAAACTGTTTTTT. The chain combines TRBV5-1 with TRBJ1-4; TRBD1 aligns across 9 bases. The CDR3 runs to 15 residues. After removal of 2 bases from V and 5 bases from J, the junction contained 4 bases not matched to a gene. CDR1 and CDR2 from the germline V gene are SGHRS and YFSETQ.

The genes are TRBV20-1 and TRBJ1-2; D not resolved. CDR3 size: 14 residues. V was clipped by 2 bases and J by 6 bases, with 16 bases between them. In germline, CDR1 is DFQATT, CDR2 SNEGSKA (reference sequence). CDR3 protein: CSARRADYEDGYTF. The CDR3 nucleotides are TGCAGTGCTAGACGGGCCGATTACGAGGATGGCTACACCTTC.

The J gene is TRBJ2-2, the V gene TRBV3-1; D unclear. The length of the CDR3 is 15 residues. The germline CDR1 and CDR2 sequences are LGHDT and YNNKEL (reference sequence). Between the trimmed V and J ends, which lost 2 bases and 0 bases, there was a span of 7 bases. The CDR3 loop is CASSQYRSNTGELFF. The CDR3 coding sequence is TGTGCCAGCAGCCAATACAGATCGAACACCGGGGAGCTGTTTTTT.

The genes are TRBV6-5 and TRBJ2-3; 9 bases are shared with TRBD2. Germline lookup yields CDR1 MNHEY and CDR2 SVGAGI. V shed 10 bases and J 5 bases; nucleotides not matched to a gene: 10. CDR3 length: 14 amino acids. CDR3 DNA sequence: TGTGCCACCCGGACGGGACTAGCTGGAGATACGCAGTATTTT. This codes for CATRTGLAGDTQYF.

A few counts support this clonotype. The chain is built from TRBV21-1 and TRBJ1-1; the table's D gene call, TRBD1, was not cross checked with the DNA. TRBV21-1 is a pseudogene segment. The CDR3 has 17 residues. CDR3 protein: CASSIAPPGTANSEAFF. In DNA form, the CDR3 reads TGTGCCAGCAGCATCGCCCCTCCCGGGACAGCGAACAGTGAAGCTTTCTTT.

The CDR3 sequence is CASSYLGQEQGEQFF. DNA of the CDR3: TGCGCCAGCAGCTATCTAGGACAGGAGCAGGGTGAGCAGTTCTTC. J is TRBJ2-1 and V is TRBV5-1; 7 bases are shared with TRBD1. There are 15 residues in the CDR3. The V segment lost 3 bases and the J segment 9 bases; nucleotides outside the gene matches: 12. Per the germline V gene, CDR1 is SGHRS and CDR2 is YFSETQ.

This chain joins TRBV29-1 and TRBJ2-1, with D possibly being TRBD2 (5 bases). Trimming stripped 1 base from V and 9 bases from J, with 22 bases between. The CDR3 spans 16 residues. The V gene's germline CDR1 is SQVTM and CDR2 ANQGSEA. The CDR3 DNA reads TGCAGCGTTGAAGCCTCAGGCTTAGCCCTTACTAGTGAGCAGTTCTTC. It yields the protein CSVEASGLALTSEQFF.

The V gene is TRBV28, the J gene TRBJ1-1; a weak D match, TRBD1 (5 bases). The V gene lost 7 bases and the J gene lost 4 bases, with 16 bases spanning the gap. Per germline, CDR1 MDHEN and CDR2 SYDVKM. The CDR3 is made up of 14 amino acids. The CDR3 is CASNDLTDTTEAFF. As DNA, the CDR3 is TGTGCCAGCAACGACTTGACAGACACCACTGAAGCTTTCTTT. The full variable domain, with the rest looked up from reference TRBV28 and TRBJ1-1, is DVKVTQSSRYLVKRTGEKVFLECVQDMDHENMFWYRQDPGLGLRLIYFSYDVKMKEKGDIPEGYSVSREKKERFSLILESASTNQTSMYLCASNDLTDTTEAFFGQGTRLTVV.

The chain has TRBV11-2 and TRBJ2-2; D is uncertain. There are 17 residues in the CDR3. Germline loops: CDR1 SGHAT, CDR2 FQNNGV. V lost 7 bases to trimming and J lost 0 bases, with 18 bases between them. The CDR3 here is CASTLSGGFANTGELFF. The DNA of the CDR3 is TGTGCCAGCACTCTCTCGGGTGGGTTCGCGAACACCGGGGAGCTGTTTTTT.

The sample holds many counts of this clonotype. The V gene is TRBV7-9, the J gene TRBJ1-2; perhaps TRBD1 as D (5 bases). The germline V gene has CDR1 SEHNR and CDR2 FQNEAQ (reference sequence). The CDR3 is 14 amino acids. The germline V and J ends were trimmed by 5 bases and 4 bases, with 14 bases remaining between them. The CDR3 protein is CASSSRVLSYGYTF. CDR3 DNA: TGTGCCAGCAGCAGCAGGGTTTTAAGCTATGGCTACACCTTC. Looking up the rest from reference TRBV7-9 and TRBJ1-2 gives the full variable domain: DTGVSQNPRHKITKRGQNVTFRCDPISEHNRLYWYRQTLGQGPEFLTYFQNEAQLEKSRLLSDRFSAERPKGSFSTLEIQRTEQGDSAMYLCASSSRVLSYGYTFGSGTRLTVV.

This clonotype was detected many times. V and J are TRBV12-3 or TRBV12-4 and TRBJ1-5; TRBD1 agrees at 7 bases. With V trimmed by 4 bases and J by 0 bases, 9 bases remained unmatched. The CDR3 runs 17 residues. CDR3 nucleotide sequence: TGTGCCAGCAGTTCTCAGGGGGTGCGGGGTAGCAATCAGCCCCAGCATTTT. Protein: CASSSQGVRGSNQPQHF.

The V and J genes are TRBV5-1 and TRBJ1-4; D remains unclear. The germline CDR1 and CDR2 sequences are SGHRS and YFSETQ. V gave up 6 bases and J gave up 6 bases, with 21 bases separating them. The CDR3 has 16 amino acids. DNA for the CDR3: TGCGCCAGCAAAAGCGGGAAGAGCGTCGGAGATGAAAAACTGTTTTTT. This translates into CASKSGKSVGDEKLFF.

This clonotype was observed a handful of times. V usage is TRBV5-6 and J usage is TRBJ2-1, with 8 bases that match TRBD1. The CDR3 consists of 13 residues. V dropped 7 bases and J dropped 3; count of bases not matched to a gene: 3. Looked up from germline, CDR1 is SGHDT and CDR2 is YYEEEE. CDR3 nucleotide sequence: TGTGCCAGCGCGGGACAGGTCTACAATGAGCAGTTCTTC. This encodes CASAGQVYNEQFF.

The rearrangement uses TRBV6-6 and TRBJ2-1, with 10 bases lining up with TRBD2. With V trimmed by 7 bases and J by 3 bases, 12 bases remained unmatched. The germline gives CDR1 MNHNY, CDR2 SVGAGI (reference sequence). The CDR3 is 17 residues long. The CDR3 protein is CASTPRGGLAFYNEQFF. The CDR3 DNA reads TGTGCCAGCACCCCTCGGGGGGGACTAGCGTTCTACAATGAGCAGTTCTTC.

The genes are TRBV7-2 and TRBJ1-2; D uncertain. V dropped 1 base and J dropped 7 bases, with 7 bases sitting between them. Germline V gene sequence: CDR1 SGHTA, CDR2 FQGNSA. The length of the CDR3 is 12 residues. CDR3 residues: CASSLERVGYTF. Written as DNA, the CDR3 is TGTGCCAGCAGCTTAGAGAGGGTTGGCTACACCTTC.

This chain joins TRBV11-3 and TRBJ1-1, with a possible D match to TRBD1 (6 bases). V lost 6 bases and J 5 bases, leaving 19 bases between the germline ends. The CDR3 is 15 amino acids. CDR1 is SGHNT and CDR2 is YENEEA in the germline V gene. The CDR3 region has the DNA TGTGCCAGCAGGAGGGGGGACGCGAGAAGGACTGAAGCTTTCTTT. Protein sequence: CASRRGDARRTEAFF.

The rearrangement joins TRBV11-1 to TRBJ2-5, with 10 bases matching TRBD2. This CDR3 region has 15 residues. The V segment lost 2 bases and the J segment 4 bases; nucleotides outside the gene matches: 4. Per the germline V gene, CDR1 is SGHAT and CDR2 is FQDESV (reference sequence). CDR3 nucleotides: TGTGCCAGCAGCTTACTAGCGGGAGTAGGAGAGACCCAGTACTTC. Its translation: CASSLLAGVGETQYF.